This entry features one T cell receptor beta chain sequence. The antigen remains undetermined. Because the CDR3's place on the DNA is in doubt, the DNA is left out and the CDR3 is given as listed by TCRdb. Whoever was chosen for sequencing had shown CD8+CD57+ cell expansion by flow cytometry. Using genomic DNA as the template, TCR beta VDJ and CDR3 profiling was carried out. TCRdb itself ran the reads through MiXCR, one entry per CDR3 protein. This sample has around 250,000 distinct CDR3 sequences, with 82% found just once. CDR1 is SGHVS and CDR2 is FQNEAQ in the germline V gene. Including both end residues, the CDR3 is 14 amino acids long. This sample is part of a study of CD8+CD57+ T cells in acquired aplastic anemia. Points from the study as a whole: Patients and controls had CD8+ Simpson's diversity values that were not significantly distinct.

The rearrangement joins TRBV7-8 to TRBJ1-5. The sequenced sample consisted of sorted CD4+, CD8+, or CD8+CD57+ T cells (not recorded which) from PBMCs. This TCR was sampled from a human donor with aplastic anemia. Here the CDR3 reads CASSLDYGEQYVGF.